The next 26 T cell receptor beta chains were all read from a single sample in a study of blood T cell repertoires in COVID-19. Method: immunoSEQ multiplex PCR; TCRdb's copy keeps in-frame clones and lacks some. Of some 190,000 clones in the sample, about 85% are singletons; the top ten hold approximately 6.9%. Input material: peripheral blood. These receptors were obtained from a man older than 75 with COVID-19, enrolled during active disease.

The V call is TRBV5-5, the J call TRBJ2-7; TRBD1 is a possible D gene (6 bases). The CDR3 is 14 amino acids. Trimming shortened V by 2 bases and J by 0 bases, and 9 bases separated the two germline ends. Germline CDR1 reads SGHKS; CDR2 reads YYEKEE (reference sequence). CDR3: CASSFTDSSYEQYF. CDR3 DNA: TGTGCCAGCAGCTTTACGGACAGCTCCTACGAGCAGTACTTC.

The chain combines TRBV4-3 with TRBJ1-2; D ambiguous. This CDR3 comprises 15 residues. V dropped 0 bases and J dropped 3 bases, with 11 bases sitting between them. Germline V gives CDR1 LGHNA, CDR2 YSLEER. The CDR3: CASSQDQSAYYGYTF. The CDR3 DNA sequence: TGCGCCAGCAGCCAAGATCAGAGCGCCTACTATGGCTACACCTTC.

The J gene is TRBJ2-7, the V gene TRBV7-7, with 15 bases matching TRBD2. The CDR3 totals 18 residues. CDR1 is SSHAT, CDR2 FNYEAQ, per germline (reference sequence). The trim removed 7 bases at V and 2 bases at J, leaving 12 bases unmatched. The DNA of the CDR3 is TGTGCCAGCAACCTCGGGGGACTAGCGGGGGGAAGCACCTACGAGCAGTACTTC. Its protein is CASNLGGLAGGSTYEQYF.

This clone was found a few times. V is TRBV5-6 and J is TRBJ1-5, with TRBD1 matching over 7 bases. The trim removed 0 bases at V and 3 bases at J, leaving 6 bases unmatched. The CDR3 is 16 amino acids. Germline CDR1 and CDR2: SGHDT and YYEEEE. This chain's CDR3 is CASSLAGTVSNQPQHF. DNA for the CDR3: TGTGCCAGCAGCTTGGCTGGGACAGTCTCCAATCAGCCCCAGCATTTT. Supplemented by reference TRBV5-6 and TRBJ1-5, the full variable domain reads DAGVTQSPTHLIKTRGQQVTLRCSPKSGHDTVSWYQQALGQGPQFIFQYYEEEERQRGNFPDRFSGHQFPNYSSELNVNALLLGDSALYLCASSLAGTVSNQPQHFGDGTRLSIL.

This clone came up a few times. The V and J genes are TRBV5-1 and TRBJ2-1, with D hard to call. The CDR3 consists of 15 residues. Between the trimmed V and J ends, which lost 0 bases and 6 bases, there was a span of 13 bases. Germline assignment: CDR1 SGHRS and CDR2 YFSETQ. For the CDR3, the DNA is TGCGCCAGCAGCTTGGTCGCGACTGAATTCAATGAGCAGTTCTTC. Its protein is CASSLVATEFNEQFF.

The chain couples TRBV5-6 to TRBJ2-2; D is undetermined. The CDR3 consists of 12 residues. In germline, CDR1 is SGHDT, CDR2 YYEEEE. V shed 4 bases and J shed 1 base, with 2 bases lying between them. This chain's CDR3 is CASSRNTGELFF. Here the CDR3 DNA reads TGTGCCAGCAGCCGGAACACCGGGGAGCTGTTTTTT.

The chain uses TRBV6-1 and TRBJ1-2, with D tentatively TRBD1 (5 bases). V shed 2 bases and J shed 12 bases, with 13 bases lying between them. Germline assignment: CDR1 MNHNS and CDR2 SASEGT. The CDR3 totals 12 residues. The DNA of the CDR3 is TGTGCCAGCAGTGAATTCCGGGGGGGAGACACCTTC. Amino acids: CASSEFRGGDTF.

The chain carries TRBV7-2 and TRBJ1-5; 11 bases are shared with TRBD1. This CDR3 contains 18 residues. From germline, CDR1 is SGHTA and CDR2 FQGNSA. V shed 6 bases, J shed 9 bases, and the junction held 19 bases outside the gene matches. CDR3 loop: CASSANDRDRGAVGPQHF. The CDR3 bases are TGTGCCAGCAGTGCTAACGACCGGGACAGGGGGGCCGTAGGGCCCCAGCATTTT.

This clone has just a few counts. The CDR3 sequence: CASSLAVAINEQFF. CDR3 nucleotide sequence: TGTGCCAGCAGCTTAGCCGTCGCGATCAATGAGCAGTTCTTC. The rearrangement joins TRBV7-2 to TRBJ2-1; D ambiguous. The CDR3 extends over 14 amino acids. Trimming cost V 0 bases and J 6 bases, with 9 bases left between them. Looked up from germline, CDR1 is SGHTA and CDR2 is FQGNSA.

The J gene is TRBJ2-3, the V gene TRBV16; 8 bases fit TRBD2. The germline CDR1 and CDR2 sequences are KGHSY and FQNENV. The CDR3 is 13 amino acids. V lost 6 bases and J lost 4; bases outside the gene matches: 3. The CDR3, as DNA: TGTGCCAGCAGTCCCGGGGGGGCAGATACGCAGTATTTT. It translates to CASSPGGADTQYF. The full variable domain, completed using reference TRBV16 and TRBJ2-3, is GEEVAQTPKHLVRGEGQKAKLYCAPIKGHSYVFWYQQVLKNEFKFLISFQNENVFDETGMPKERFSAKCLPNSPCSLEIQATKLEDSAVYFCASSPGGADTQYFGPGTRLTVL.

This rearrangement joins TRBV10-3 to TRBJ2-2; 11 bases align to TRBD1. The CDR3 extends over 16 amino acids. The J segment lost 4 bases and the V segment lost 3 bases, leaving 4 bases of the junction unmatched. CDR1 ENHRY and CDR2 SYGVKD come from the germline V gene. CDR3 in amino acids: CAISDGQGAGTGELFF. The CDR3, as DNA: TGTGCCATCAGTGACGGACAGGGGGCAGGCACCGGGGAGCTGTTTTTT.

This clone has a single count. The chain recombines TRBV19 with TRBJ2-1; 10 nucleotides line up with TRBD1. The germline CDR1 and CDR2 sequences are LNHDA and SQIVND (reference sequence). CDR3 size: 14 residues. The trim removed 7 bases at V and 4 bases at J, leaving 4 bases unmatched. The CDR3, as DNA: TGTGCCAGTACTCCGGACAGGGGGTACAATGAGCAGTTCTTC. It is translated as CASTPDRGYNEQFF.

The chain couples TRBV7-8 to TRBJ1-6; 10 nucleotides align to TRBD1. This CDR3 region has 16 residues. V was clipped by 5 bases and J by 7 bases; unmatched bases: 8. From germline, CDR1 is SGHVS and CDR2 FQNEAQ. The chain's CDR3 is CASSPTPGQGNSPLHF. CDR3 DNA sequence: TGTGCCAGCAGCCCCACGCCGGGACAGGGGAATTCACCCCTCCACTTT. Supplemented by reference TRBV7-8 and TRBJ1-6, the full variable domain reads GAGVSQSPRYKVAKRGQDVALRCDPISGHVSLFWYQQALGQGPEFLTYFQNEAQLDKSGLPSDRFFAERPEGSVSTLKIQRTQQEDSAVYLCASSPTPGQGNSPLHFGNGTRLTVT.

The gene calls are TRBV4-3 and TRBJ1-2; D is perhaps TRBD1 (6 bases). The CDR3 has 14 residues. Trimming shortened V by 2 bases and J by 2 bases, and 9 bases separated the two germline ends. CDR1 and CDR2 (germline): LGHNA, YSLEER. The CDR3 DNA is TGCGCCAGCAGCCAACTCCAGGGGAACTATGGCTACACCTTC. Translation: CASSQLQGNYGYTF.

The V and J genes are TRBV10-3 and TRBJ1-2; no clear D. Trimming cost V 4 bases and J 4 bases, with 7 bases left between them. Germline assignment: CDR1 ENHRY and CDR2 SYGVKD. CDR3 length: 12 amino acids. CDR3 coding DNA: TGTGCCATCAGTGCAGGCCGCTATGGCTACACCTTC. Residues: CAISAGRYGYTF.

Only one count was recorded for this clone. The chain has TRBV4-1 and TRBJ1-2; D ambiguous. The CDR3 consists of 15 residues. Trimming took off 4 bases at V and 3 bases at J, with 15 bases between the two ends. Looked up from germline, CDR1 is MGHRA and CDR2 is YSYEKL. CDR3 region: CASSPGLGEDYGYTF. CDR3 bases: TGCGCCAGCAGCCCGGGGTTGGGAGAGGACTATGGCTACACCTTC.

V gene TRBV7-2 combines with J gene TRBJ2-2; weak D call: TRBD2 (6 bases). V lost 5 bases and J lost 7, with 14 bases in between. This CDR3 contains 14 residues. The V gene's germline CDR1 is SGHTA and CDR2 FQGNSA. The CDR3, as DNA: TGTGCCAGCAGCCTGTTAATCGGGGGCGGGGAGCTGTTTTTT. Its translation is CASSLLIGGGELFF.

The CDR3 reads CASSPATGTGGAGAFF. The CDR3 coding sequence is TGTGCCAGCAGCCCGGCCACCGGGACAGGGGGCGCGGGTGCTTTCTTT. This chain joins TRBV5-6 and TRBJ1-1, with 12 nucleotides matching TRBD1. J gave up 11 bases and V 4 bases, and 15 bases lay outside the gene matches. There are 16 residues in the CDR3. Looked up from germline, CDR1 is SGHDT and CDR2 is YYEEEE.

This clone was found once. The chain is built from TRBV6-2 or TRBV6-3 and TRBJ2-1; possible D gene TRBD1, 5 bases. Looked up from germline, CDR1 is MNHEY and CDR2 is SVGEGT. The CDR3 has 14 residues. V lost 2 bases to trimming and J lost 7 bases, with 12 bases between them. CDR3 nucleotide sequence: TGTGCCAGCAGTTACGTTCAGGGTAGGAATGAGCAGTTCTTC. As protein: CASSYVQGRNEQFF.

This sequence joins TRBV5-1 and TRBJ1-4, with 8 bases identical to TRBD1. J gave up 6 bases and V 4 bases, and 8 bases lay outside the gene matches. The CDR3 is 15 residues long. From germline, CDR1 is SGHRS and CDR2 YFSETQ. CDR3 protein: CASSIGQGRDEKLFF. The CDR3 nucleotides read TGCGCCAGCAGCATCGGACAGGGACGGGATGAAAAACTGTTTTTT.

The chain employs TRBV5-1 and TRBJ2-3, with a weak D call TRBD2 (5 bases). This CDR3 is built from 15 residues. V gave up 4 bases and J gave up 7 bases, with 19 bases separating them. Germline assignment: CDR1 SGHRS and CDR2 YFSETQ. The CDR3 DNA sequence: TGCGCCAGCAGCGGGGAGACTGGTTTTATCCATACGCAGTATTTT. It encodes CASSGETGFIHTQYF.

The rearrangement joins TRBV6-1 to TRBJ1-6; D might be TRBD1 (6 bases). V shed 3 bases and J shed 7 bases, with 13 bases lying between them. CDR3 length: 15 amino acids. Germline V CDR1 and CDR2: MNHNS, SASEGT. CDR3 amino acids: CASSETGGPNSPLHF. CDR3 bases: TGTGCCAGCAGTGAGACAGGCGGTCCCAATTCACCCCTCCACTTT.

This rearrangement joins TRBV7-2 to TRBJ1-5, with TRBD1 identical over 7 bases. CDR1 and CDR2 (germline): SGHTA, FQGNSA. This CDR3 has 16 amino acids. Unmatched junction bases numbered 8, after V lost 5 bases and J lost 1 base. CDR3 coding DNA: TGTGCCAGCAGCCAGACAGGGATAATGAGCAATCAGCCCCAGCATTTT. This codes for CASSQTGIMSNQPQHF.

This clone was recorded once. The chain combines TRBV6-5 with TRBJ1-1; TRBD1 is a possible D gene (5 bases). The CDR3 is 13 amino acids. The V gene's germline CDR1 is MNHEY and CDR2 SVGAGI. The V end lost 7 bases, the J end lost 5 bases, and 14 bases lay between the germline ends. The CDR3, as DNA: TGTGCCAGCAACCTCGGGGGTTGGACTGAAGCTTTCTTT. Residues: CASNLGGWTEAFF.

The chain links TRBV10-3 to TRBJ1-2; D call uncertain. The CDR3 is 14 amino acids. Germline V gene data show CDR1 as ENHRY and CDR2 as SYGVKD. V shed 0 bases and J shed 4 bases, with 9 bases lying between them. The CDR3 region has the DNA TGTGCCATCAGTGAGTCGGGAGGTCGCTATGGCTACACCTTC. Translating it yields CAISESGGRYGYTF.

The chain links TRBV29-1 to TRBJ2-5; 10 bases line up with TRBD1. CDR1 and CDR2 (germline): SQVTM, ANQGSEA. V lost 4 bases to trimming and J lost 5 bases; unmatched junction nucleotides: 4. The CDR3 runs 13 residues. The CDR3 here is CSVGQGARETQYF. Written as DNA, the CDR3 is TGCAGCGTTGGACAGGGGGCGAGGGAGACCCAGTACTTC.